One sample yielded the 12 T cell receptor beta chains listed below, sequenced in a study of blood T cells in healthy people across ages. The authors ran a second PCR of 7 to 11 cycles using a sample-barcoded 5' primer and a J-beta primer mix. MiXCR, applied by TCRdb to the 5' RACE reads, yields one record per CDR3 protein. The table records approximately 1,000,000 distinct CDR3 sequences, 35% to 40% of them present only once. Sequenced material: blood. Source of these receptors: a man aged 18 to 29 in good health.

The chain is built from TRBV24-1 and TRBJ2-3; D remains unclear. Germline V lookup: CDR1 KGHDR, CDR2 SFDVKD. The ends were cut back, 0 bases at V and 4 bases at J, with 4 bases in the middle. This CDR3 is built from 13 residues. DNA for the CDR3: TGTGCCACCAGTGATTTGCGGGCAGATACGCAGTATTTT. Translated: CATSDLRADTQYF.

This clonotype is a singleton in its sample. The gene calls are TRBV10-3 and TRBJ1-3, with TRBD1 as a possible D gene (6 bases). The V gene's germline CDR1 is ENHRY and CDR2 SYGVKD. There are 15 residues in the CDR3. V was shortened by 8 bases and J by 2 bases, with 16 bases between the two germline ends. The CDR3 is CAIRGRGDTGNTIYF. The CDR3 DNA is TGTGCCATCCGGGGAAGGGGGGACACTGGAAACACCATATATTTT.

This clonotype has only one observation. This sequence joins TRBV10-3 and TRBJ2-1; 8 nucleotides line up with TRBD2. CDR3 length: 14 amino acids. Germline lookup yields CDR1 ENHRY and CDR2 SYGVKD. Unmatched junction bases numbered 8, after V lost 10 bases and J lost 3 bases. CDR3 protein: CATKRAGGYNEQFF. CDR3 nucleotide sequence: TGTGCCACCAAACGGGCGGGGGGCTACAATGAGCAGTTCTTC.

The chain recombines TRBV11-2 with TRBJ2-1; D unresolved. The CDR3 length is 13 residues. CDR1 is SGHAT, CDR2 FQNNGV, per germline. V was cut by 2 bases and J by 10 bases, with 12 bases left in between. CDR3 nucleotides: TGTGCCAGCAGCTTAAGTCAGGCCGCAGAGCAGTTCTTC. Encoded protein: CASSLSQAAEQFF.

This clonotype was seen a single time. This rearrangement joins TRBV7-6 to TRBJ2-7, with TRBD1 matching over 10 bases. V shed 2 bases and J 5 bases; nucleotides not matched to a gene: 9. Germline V CDR1 and CDR2: SGHVS, FNYEAQ. This CDR3 contains 16 residues. The CDR3 spells CASSLRDRGFGNEQYF. The CDR3 DNA reads TGTGCCAGCAGCTTACGGGACAGGGGATTTGGTAACGAGCAGTACTTC.

The chain links TRBV5-1 to TRBJ2-3; D may be TRBD1 (6 bases). The CDR3 runs 14 residues. Germline V gene lookup returns CDR1 SGHRS and CDR2 YFSETQ. Trimming removed 2 bases from V and 4 bases from J, with 11 bases in between. CDR3 in DNA: TGCGCCAGCAGCTTTTTCAGGGGCCCAGATACGCAGTATTTT. Translating gives CASSFFRGPDTQYF.

The chain has TRBV3-1 and TRBJ1-6; D is uncertain. The CDR3 runs 14 residues. Looked up from germline, CDR1 is LGHDT and CDR2 is YNNKEL (reference sequence). V lost 5 bases to trimming and J lost 15 bases, with 20 bases between them. CDR3 in amino acids: CASSSSPNSGSLHF. The CDR3 DNA sequence: TGTGCCAGCAGCTCATCACCCAACTCAGGTAGCCTCCACTTT.

V is TRBV14 and J is TRBJ2-1; D is undetermined. CDR3 size: 15 residues. Trimming removed 2 bases from V and 3 bases from J, with 11 bases in between. The germline V gene encodes CDR1 SGHDN and CDR2 FVKESK. CDR3 residues: CASSQMVDYYNEQFF. CDR3 DNA: TGTGCCAGCAGCCAAATGGTTGATTACTACAATGAGCAGTTCTTC. Full variable domain (outside the CDR3, taken from reference TRBV14 and TRBJ2-1): EAGVTQFPSHSVIEKGQTVTLRCDPISGHDNLYWYRRVMGKEIKFLLHFVKESKQDESGMPNNRFLAERTGGTYSTLKVQPAELEDSGVYFCASSQMVDYYNEQFFGPGTRLTVL.

This chain links TRBV6-5 with TRBJ2-1, with D maybe TRBD2 (6 bases). The CDR3 sequence is 17 residues long. Deletions cut 3 bases from V and 8 bases from J, with 23 bases between. CDR1 MNHEY and CDR2 SVGAGI come from the germline V gene. The CDR3 coding sequence is TGTGCCAGCAGTTATAGTAGAAGGGCAGCTACTAGCTATGAGCAGTTCTTC. It translates to CASSYSRRAATSYEQFF.

Worth noting for this clonotype: Its ends do not fully match the called genes, so a read error is possible. V is TRBV11-2 and J is TRBJ2-1, with D possibly called TRBD1 or TRBD2 (5 bases each). CDR3 length: 14 residues. CDR1 SGHAT and CDR2 FQNNGV come from the germline V gene. The CDR3 region is CASSVEGLGNEQFF. DNA of the CDR3: TGTGCCAGCAGCGTAGAGGGGTTAGGTAATGAGCAGTTCTTC.

This clonotype was counted only a few times. The gene calls are TRBV9 and TRBJ2-2; 7 nucleotides agree with TRBD2. Germline V gene sequence: CDR1 SGDLS, CDR2 YYNGEE. Trimming cost V 2 bases and J 1 base; bases outside gene matches: 2. The length of the CDR3 is 15 residues. CDR3 loop: CASSVTSENTGELFF. DNA of the CDR3: TGTGCCAGCAGCGTCACTAGCGAGAACACCGGGGAGCTGTTTTTT.

This chain uses TRBV12-3 or TRBV12-4 with TRBJ2-1; 13 bases align to TRBD2. Trimming removed 8 bases from V and 0 bases from J; junction bases left unmatched: 13. The CDR3 length is 19 residues. CDR3 residues: CASGTGLAGVPSSYNEQFF. The DNA for the CDR3 is TGTGCCAGCGGAACTGGACTAGCGGGGGTCCCGAGCTCCTACAATGAGCAGTTCTTC.